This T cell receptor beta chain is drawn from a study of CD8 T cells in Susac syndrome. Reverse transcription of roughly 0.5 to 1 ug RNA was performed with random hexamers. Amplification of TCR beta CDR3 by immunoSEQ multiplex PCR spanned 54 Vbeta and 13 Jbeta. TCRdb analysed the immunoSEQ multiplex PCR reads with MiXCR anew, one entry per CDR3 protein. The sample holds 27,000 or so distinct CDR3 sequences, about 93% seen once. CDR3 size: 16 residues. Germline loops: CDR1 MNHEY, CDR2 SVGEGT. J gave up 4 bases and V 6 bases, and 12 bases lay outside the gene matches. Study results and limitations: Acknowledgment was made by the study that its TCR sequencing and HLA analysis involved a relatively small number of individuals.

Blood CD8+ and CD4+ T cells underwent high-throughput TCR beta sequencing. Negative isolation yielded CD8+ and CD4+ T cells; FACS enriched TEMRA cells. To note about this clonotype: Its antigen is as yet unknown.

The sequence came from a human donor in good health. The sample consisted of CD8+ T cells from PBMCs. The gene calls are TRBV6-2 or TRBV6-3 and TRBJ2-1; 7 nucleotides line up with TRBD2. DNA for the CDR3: TGTGCCAGCAGCCCTTTTGGGGGGGGGAGATACAATGAGCAGTTCTTC. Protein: CASSPFGGGRYNEQFF.